This T cell receptor beta chain was recorded in a study of regulatory T cells in long-lasting Graves disease. Overall study results and limits: Persistent Graves' patients showed less TCR diversity than newly diagnosed ones.

Time point specified: newly diagnosed GD, antithyroid drugs for less than 3 months. Scientists built the TCR library using RNA that was extracted from PBMCs. According to the study, TCR beta libraries were built with iRepertoire HTBI primers and CDR3-region Arm-PCR. TCRdb processed the multiplex PCR reads anew with MiXCR; each CDR3 protein has one entry. The sample consists of about 500,000 distinct CDR3 sequences, around 15% of them appearing once. With respect to this clonotype: The antigen is undetermined.

These sequences were also reported in another study, on T cells in Graves' hyperthyroidism and ophthalmopathy. That work adds: TCR CDR3 underwent first-round RT-PCR with the HTBI primer set.

The sample here was peripheral blood mononuclear cells (PBMCs), taken at new diagnosis, from a patient treated with antithyroid drugs. The sequence came from a man between 40 and 49 years old with Graves disease.

The CDR3 DNA reads as TGTGCCAGCAGCGTCGGTGACAGGGGGCTAAATGAGCAGTACTTC. This sequence encodes CASSVGDRGLNEQYF. The chain uses TRBV12-3 or TRBV12-4 and TRBJ2-7; 10 bases are shared with TRBD1. V shed 6 bases, J shed 7 bases, and the junction held 12 bases outside the gene matches. The CDR3 runs 15 residues.